The text below deals with one TCR beta chain. These data originate in a study of graft-versus-host responses after intestinal transplantation. Overall study context: Recipients had transplants, and these were multivisceral, liver-intestinal, or isolated intestinal. The study gave all recipients anti-thymocyte globulin induction, then tacrolimus and steroids for roughly 3 years.

Produced via immunoSEQ multiplex PCR; TCRdb's table is partial and in-frame only. The table shows some 40,000 clones, with about nine tenths occurring only once. Tissue from the graft was processed to free its intraepithelial and lamina propria lymphocytes. The germline gives CDR1 MGHRA, CDR2 YSYEKL. This CDR3 comprises 15 residues. With 2 bases clipped from V and 2 bases from J, the junction kept 3 bases outside the gene matches. The chain uses TRBV4-1 and TRBJ1-5, with 7 bases aligning to TRBD1. The sequence was collected from a human patient who received an intestinal transplant, so some T cells may come from the graft donor. The sequencing here drew on ileum tissue, taken less than 210 days after intestinal transplant. CDR3 sequence: CASSQPGQGNQPQHF. The CDR3 nucleotides read TGCGCCAGCAGCCAACCAGGACAGGGCAATCAGCCCCAGCATTTT.